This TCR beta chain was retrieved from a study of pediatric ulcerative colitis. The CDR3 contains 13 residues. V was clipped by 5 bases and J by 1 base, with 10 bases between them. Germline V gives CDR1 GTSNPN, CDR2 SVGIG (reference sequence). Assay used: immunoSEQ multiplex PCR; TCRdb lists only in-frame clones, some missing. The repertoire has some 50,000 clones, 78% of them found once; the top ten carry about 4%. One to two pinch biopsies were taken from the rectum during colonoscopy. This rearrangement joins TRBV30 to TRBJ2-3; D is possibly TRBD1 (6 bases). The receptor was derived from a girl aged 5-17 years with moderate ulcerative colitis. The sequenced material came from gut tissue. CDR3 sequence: CAWYRVRTDTQYF. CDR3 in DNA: TGTGCCTGGTACAGGGTGCGCACAGATACGCAGTATTTT.